The 2 T cell receptor beta chains given below trace back to one sample, sequenced in a study of blood T cell repertoires in COVID-19. The repertoire was sequenced with immunoSEQ multiplex PCR; TCRdb's copy has only in-frame clones and lacks some. The repertoire holds about 75,000 clones, with about nine tenths as singletons. The sequenced sample was peripheral blood. All receptors derive from a human donor in a cohort sampled during active COVID-19.

J is TRBJ2-1 and V is TRBV3-1 (or the pseudogene TRBV3-2), with a possible D match to TRBD2 (6 bases). The CDR3 runs 16 residues. Germline values: CDR1 LGHDT, CDR2 YNNKEL (reference sequence). Deletions cut 3 bases from V and 6 bases from J, with 18 bases between. CDR3 loop: CASSQILSGDFNEQFF. The CDR3, as DNA: TGTGCCAGCAGCCAGATACTATCGGGAGATTTCAATGAGCAGTTCTTC.

The V call is TRBV19, the J call TRBJ2-3, with 7 bases aligning to TRBD2. V lost 4 bases, J lost 0 bases, and 4 bases stayed unmatched. Germline assignment: CDR1 LNHDA and CDR2 SQIVND (reference sequence). The CDR3 consists of 15 residues. CDR3 sequence (DNA): TGTGCCAGTAGTACAGCGGGGAGGAGCACAGATACGCAGTATTTT. This translates into CASSTAGRSTDTQYF. The complete variable domain, with remaining parts taken from reference TRBV19 and TRBJ2-3, reads DGGITQSPKYLFRKEGQNVTLSCEQNLNHDAMYWYRQDPGQGLRLIYYSQIVNDFQKGDIAEGYSVSREKKESFPLTVTSAQKNPTAFYLCASSTAGRSTDTQYFGPGTRLTVL.